The 14 T cell receptor beta chains given below trace back to one sample, sequenced in a study of blood T cell repertoires in COVID-19. Method: immunoSEQ multiplex PCR; TCRdb's copy keeps in-frame clones and lacks some. Altogether fewer than 250,000 clones are present, around 80% being singletons, with the ten largest covering roughly 2.9%. Sequencing was carried out using peripheral blood. Receptor source: a man over 45 with active or convalescent COVID-19.

V is TRBV7-9 and J is TRBJ2-7, with 7 bases aligning to TRBD1. This CDR3 spans 16 amino acids. CDR1 is SEHNR and CDR2 is FQNEAQ in the germline V gene (reference sequence). Trimming cost V 5 bases and J 3 bases; bases outside gene matches: 13. The CDR3 DNA reads TGTGCCAGCAGCCCGACAGGGTTCGACGGGGACTACGAGCAGTACTTC. This sequence encodes CASSPTGFDGDYEQYF. Using reference TRBV7-9 and TRBJ2-7 for the parts outside the CDR3, the full variable domain is DTGVSQNPRHKITKRGQNVTFRCDPISEHNRLYWYRQTLGQGPEFLTYFQNEAQLEKSRLLSDRFSAERPKGSFSTLEIQRTEQGDSAMYLCASSPTGFDGDYEQYFGPGTRLTVT.

This clone showed up just a few times. The genes are TRBV2 and TRBJ2-1, with a tentative D call TRBD2 (5 bases). Germline V gene data show CDR1 as SNHLY and CDR2 as FYNNEI. Between the trimmed V and J ends, which lost 2 bases and 2 bases, there was a span of 7 bases. This CDR3 is built from 14 residues. DNA for the CDR3: TGTGCCAGCAGTGAACCACTAGCCTACAATGAGCAGTTCTTC. Translation: CASSEPLAYNEQFF. Together with reference TRBV2 and TRBJ2-1, the CDR3 gives the full variable domain: EPEVTQTPSHQVTQMGQEVILRCVPISNHLYFYWYRQILGQKVEFLVSFYNNEISEKSEIFDDQFSVERPDGSNFTLKIRSTKLEDSAMYFCASSEPLAYNEQFFGPGTRLTVL.

This chain uses TRBV4-3 with TRBJ2-1, with 7 positions matching TRBD1. After removal of 0 bases from V and 1 base from J, the junction contained 0 bases not matched to a gene. This CDR3 comprises 15 residues. Germline V gives CDR1 LGHNA, CDR2 YSLEER. The CDR3 DNA reads TGCGCCAGCAGCCAAGAACAGGGGTCCTACAATGAGCAGTTCTTC. Translating it yields CASSQEQGSYNEQFF.

CDR3 DNA: TGTGCCAGTCAATCTGGCAGGGACAGGTACGAGCAGTACTTC. Encoded protein: CASQSGRDRYEQYF. The chain links TRBV19 to TRBJ2-7; 8 bases fit TRBD1. The CDR3 sequence is 14 residues long. Germline CDR1 LNHDA, CDR2 SQIVND (reference sequence). J gave up 4 bases and V 8 bases, and 10 bases lay outside the gene matches.

The chain recombines TRBV5-3 with TRBJ1-1, with D maybe TRBD1 (5 bases). TRBV5-3 is reported as an ORF; its role is uncertain. The CDR3 is 17 amino acids. Trimming cost V 4 bases and J 1 base, with 20 bases left between them. CDR3 loop: CARSPGHYLKGNTEAFF. The CDR3 DNA sequence: TGTGCCAGAAGCCCAGGACATTACCTTAAGGGGAACACTGAAGCTTTCTTT.

The rearrangement links TRBV7-9 to TRBJ2-2, with D perhaps TRBD2 (5 bases). The CDR3 runs 15 residues. Germline CDR1 reads SEHNR; CDR2 reads FQNEAQ (reference sequence). V lost 5 bases and J lost 3, with 13 bases in between. This chain's CDR3 is CASSPLGSHTGELFF. As DNA, the CDR3 is TGTGCCAGCAGCCCACTAGGGTCCCACACCGGGGAGCTGTTTTTT.

V gene TRBV30 combines with J gene TRBJ1-5, with 7 positions matching TRBD1. J gave up 6 bases and V 2 bases, and 7 bases lay outside the gene matches. The CDR3 covers 14 residues. CDR1 and CDR2 (germline): GTSNPN, SVGIG (reference sequence). CDR3 sequence (DNA): TGTGCCTGGAGTTTCCCGACAGGGCTTCAGCCCCAGCATTTT. As protein: CAWSFPTGLQPQHF.

This chain's CDR3 is CASSPSPGHSTDTQYF. DNA for the CDR3: TGTGCCAGCAGCCCTTCCCCGGGACACAGCACAGATACGCAGTATTTT. The V and J genes are TRBV9 and TRBJ2-3; tentative D call: TRBD1 (6 bases). Trimming shortened V by 4 bases and J by 0 bases, and 15 bases separated the two germline ends. The CDR3 covers 16 residues. Germline-derived CDR1 and CDR2 are SGDLS and YYNGEE.

The V call is TRBV13, the J call TRBJ1-4; no definite D call. Germline CDR1 reads PRHDT; CDR2 reads FYEKMQ (reference sequence). V was shortened by 5 bases and J by 4 bases, with 11 bases between the two germline ends. The CDR3 loop spans 14 amino acids. The CDR3 spells CASSPRSSNEKLFF. CDR3 DNA: TGTGCCAGCAGCCCTCGGTCAAGTAATGAAAAACTGTTTTTT.

This chain joins TRBV4-1 and TRBJ1-1, with D uncertain. The CDR3 totals 13 residues. Per the germline V gene, CDR1 is MGHRA and CDR2 is YSYEKL. V lost 3 bases to trimming and J lost 6 bases, with 11 bases between them. This CDR3 reads CASSHVGNSEAFF. CDR3 in DNA: TGCGCCAGCAGCCACGTCGGGAATTCTGAAGCTTTCTTT.

For the CDR3, the DNA is TGTGCCAGCAGTGAAGGGCCAGCGGCAGAGACCCAGTACTTC. Protein: CASSEGPAAETQYF. The gene calls are TRBV2 and TRBJ2-5; maybe TRBD2 (5 bases). V lost 1 base, J lost 4 bases, and 10 bases lay in between. The CDR3 covers 14 residues. Germline loops: CDR1 SNHLY, CDR2 FYNNEI. Drawing the rest from reference TRBV2 and TRBJ2-5, the complete variable domain is EPEVTQTPSHQVTQMGQEVILRCVPISNHLYFYWYRQILGQKVEFLVSFYNNEISEKSEIFDDQFSVERPDGSNFTLKIRSTKLEDSAMYFCASSEGPAAETQYFGPGTRLLVL.

The rearrangement joins TRBV28 to TRBJ1-4; 7 nucleotides match TRBD1. Germline lookup yields CDR1 MDHEN and CDR2 SYDVKM. The V and J ends lost 4 bases and 0 bases, in that order; junction bases with no gene match: 2. The CDR3 totals 15 residues. The CDR3 DNA sequence: TGTGCCAGCAGTTCCGGACAGGCAACTAATGAAAAACTGTTTTTT. Amino acid sequence: CASSSGQATNEKLFF.

The chain joins TRBV10-2 to TRBJ2-5, with 9 bases lining up with TRBD2. This CDR3 spans 18 amino acids. Germline CDR1 is WSHSY and CDR2 is SAAADI. The CDR3 DNA reads as TGCGCGGGGGCGCCAACCACCGGGGCTAGCGGGAACTTTGAGACCCAGTACTTC. It codes for CAGAPTTGASGNFETQYF.

The chain combines TRBV30 with TRBJ1-3; TRBD1 agrees at 9 bases. The CDR3 covers 13 residues. The V gene end was trimmed by 5 bases and the J gene end by 2 bases; junction bases not matched to a gene: 1. CDR1 and CDR2 (germline): GTSNPN, SVGIG (reference sequence). The CDR3, as DNA: TGTGCCTGGGACAGGGGGGCTGGAAACACCATATATTTT. Amino acid sequence: CAWDRGAGNTIYF.